The clone carrying this T cell receptor beta chain was detected once. This specimen belongs to a study of control samples from healthy donors and cancer patients. V shed 6 bases and J shed 7 bases, with 10 bases lying between them. The germline CDR1 and CDR2 sequences are MNHEY and SVGEGT. The CDR3 loop spans 11 amino acids. Profiled with immunoSEQ multiplex PCR; TCRdb holds only in-frame clones, not every one. There are about 96,000 clones in the sample; approximately 93% occur only once, and around 8.5% lies in the top ten. The material sequenced was blood. This TCR was recovered from a man aged 18 to 35 in good health. This chain links TRBV6-2 or TRBV6-3 with TRBJ2-7; unclear D gene. CDR3: CASSPTGEQYF. In DNA, the CDR3 is TGTGCCAGCAGCCCAACCGGGGAGCAGTACTTC.